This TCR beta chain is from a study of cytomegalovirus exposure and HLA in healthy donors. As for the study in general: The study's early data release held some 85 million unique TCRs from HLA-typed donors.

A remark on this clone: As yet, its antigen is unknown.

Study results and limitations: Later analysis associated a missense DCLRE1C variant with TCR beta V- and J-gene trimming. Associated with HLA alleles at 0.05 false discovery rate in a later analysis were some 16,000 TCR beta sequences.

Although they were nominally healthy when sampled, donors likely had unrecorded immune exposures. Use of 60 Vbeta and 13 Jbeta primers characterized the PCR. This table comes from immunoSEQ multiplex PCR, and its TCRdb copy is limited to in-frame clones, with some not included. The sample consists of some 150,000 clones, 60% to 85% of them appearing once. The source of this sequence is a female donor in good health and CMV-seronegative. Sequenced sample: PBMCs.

The CDR3 DNA follows: TGTGCCAGCAGCTTAGATGTGGGGGCTGAGCAGCCCCAGCATTTT. It translates to CASSLDVGAEQPQHF. This chain connects TRBV11-2 to TRBJ1-5, with D maybe TRBD1 (6 bases). From germline, CDR1 is SGHAT and CDR2 FQNNGV. The CDR3 covers 15 residues. V was pared by 0 bases and J by 7 bases, with 13 bases between.